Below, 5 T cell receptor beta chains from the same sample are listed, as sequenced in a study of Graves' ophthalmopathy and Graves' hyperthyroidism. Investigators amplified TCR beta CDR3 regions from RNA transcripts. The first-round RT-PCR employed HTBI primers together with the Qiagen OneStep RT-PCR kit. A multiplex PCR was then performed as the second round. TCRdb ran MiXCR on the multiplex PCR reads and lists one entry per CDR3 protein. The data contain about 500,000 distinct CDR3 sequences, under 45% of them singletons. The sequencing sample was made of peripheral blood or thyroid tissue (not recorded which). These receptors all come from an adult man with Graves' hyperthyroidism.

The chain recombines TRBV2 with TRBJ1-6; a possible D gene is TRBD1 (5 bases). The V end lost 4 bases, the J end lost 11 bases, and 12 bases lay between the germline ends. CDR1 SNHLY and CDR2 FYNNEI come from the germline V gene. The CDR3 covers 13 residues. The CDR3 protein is CASSGQGRAPLHF. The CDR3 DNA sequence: TGTGCCAGCAGTGGGCAGGGAAGAGCACCCCTCCACTTT.

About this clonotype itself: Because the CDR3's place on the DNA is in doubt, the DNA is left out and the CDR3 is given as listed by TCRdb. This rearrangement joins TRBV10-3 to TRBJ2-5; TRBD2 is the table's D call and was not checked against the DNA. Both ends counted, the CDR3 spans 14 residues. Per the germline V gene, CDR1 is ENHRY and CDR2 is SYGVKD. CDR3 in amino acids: CAICSAKSRETQYF.

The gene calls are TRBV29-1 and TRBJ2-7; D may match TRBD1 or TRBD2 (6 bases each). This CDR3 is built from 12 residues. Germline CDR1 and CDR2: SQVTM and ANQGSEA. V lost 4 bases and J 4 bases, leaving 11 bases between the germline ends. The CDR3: CSVARGPYEQYF. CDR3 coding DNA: TGCAGCGTTGCTCGGGGGCCGTACGAGCAGTACTTC.

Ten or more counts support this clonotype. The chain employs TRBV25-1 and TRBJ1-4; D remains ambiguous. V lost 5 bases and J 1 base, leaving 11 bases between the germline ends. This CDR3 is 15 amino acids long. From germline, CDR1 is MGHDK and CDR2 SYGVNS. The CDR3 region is CASSSPAGTNEKLFF. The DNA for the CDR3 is TGTGCCAGCAGTTCCCCCGCGGGAACTAATGAAAAACTGTTTTTT.

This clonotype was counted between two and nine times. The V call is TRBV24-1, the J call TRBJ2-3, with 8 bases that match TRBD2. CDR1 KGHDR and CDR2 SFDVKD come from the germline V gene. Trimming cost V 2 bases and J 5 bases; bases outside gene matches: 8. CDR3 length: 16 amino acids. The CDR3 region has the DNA TGTGCCACCAGTGATTCGACTAGCGTACTGGGAGATACGCAGTATTTT. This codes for CATSDSTSVLGDTQYF.